This paragraph reports one T cell receptor (beta chain). The trim removed 2 bases at V and 3 bases at J, leaving 10 bases unmatched. Germline V gene data show CDR1 as SNHLY and CDR2 as FYNNEI. The length of the CDR3 is 17 residues. The data were obtained in a study of patients and donors after allogeneic stem cell transplantation. MiXCR, applied by TCRdb to the RT-PCR reads, yields one record per CDR3 protein. Of 400,000 to 500,000 distinct CDR3 sequences in the sample, 16% were seen once. Sequenced sample: blood, either unsorted or a sorted T cell fraction (not recorded which). This TCR was sampled from a human donor who was either an allogeneic HSCT recipient or a stem cell or donor lymphocyte infusion donor (not recorded which). It is not recorded whose cells these are; they may come from a transplant donor. The rearrangement links TRBV2 to TRBJ2-7; 10 bases match TRBD1. The CDR3 here is CASSETLVTGGFYEQYF. The CDR3, as DNA: TGTGCCAGCAGTGAAACCTTGGTGACAGGGGGCTTCTACGAGCAGTACTTC.